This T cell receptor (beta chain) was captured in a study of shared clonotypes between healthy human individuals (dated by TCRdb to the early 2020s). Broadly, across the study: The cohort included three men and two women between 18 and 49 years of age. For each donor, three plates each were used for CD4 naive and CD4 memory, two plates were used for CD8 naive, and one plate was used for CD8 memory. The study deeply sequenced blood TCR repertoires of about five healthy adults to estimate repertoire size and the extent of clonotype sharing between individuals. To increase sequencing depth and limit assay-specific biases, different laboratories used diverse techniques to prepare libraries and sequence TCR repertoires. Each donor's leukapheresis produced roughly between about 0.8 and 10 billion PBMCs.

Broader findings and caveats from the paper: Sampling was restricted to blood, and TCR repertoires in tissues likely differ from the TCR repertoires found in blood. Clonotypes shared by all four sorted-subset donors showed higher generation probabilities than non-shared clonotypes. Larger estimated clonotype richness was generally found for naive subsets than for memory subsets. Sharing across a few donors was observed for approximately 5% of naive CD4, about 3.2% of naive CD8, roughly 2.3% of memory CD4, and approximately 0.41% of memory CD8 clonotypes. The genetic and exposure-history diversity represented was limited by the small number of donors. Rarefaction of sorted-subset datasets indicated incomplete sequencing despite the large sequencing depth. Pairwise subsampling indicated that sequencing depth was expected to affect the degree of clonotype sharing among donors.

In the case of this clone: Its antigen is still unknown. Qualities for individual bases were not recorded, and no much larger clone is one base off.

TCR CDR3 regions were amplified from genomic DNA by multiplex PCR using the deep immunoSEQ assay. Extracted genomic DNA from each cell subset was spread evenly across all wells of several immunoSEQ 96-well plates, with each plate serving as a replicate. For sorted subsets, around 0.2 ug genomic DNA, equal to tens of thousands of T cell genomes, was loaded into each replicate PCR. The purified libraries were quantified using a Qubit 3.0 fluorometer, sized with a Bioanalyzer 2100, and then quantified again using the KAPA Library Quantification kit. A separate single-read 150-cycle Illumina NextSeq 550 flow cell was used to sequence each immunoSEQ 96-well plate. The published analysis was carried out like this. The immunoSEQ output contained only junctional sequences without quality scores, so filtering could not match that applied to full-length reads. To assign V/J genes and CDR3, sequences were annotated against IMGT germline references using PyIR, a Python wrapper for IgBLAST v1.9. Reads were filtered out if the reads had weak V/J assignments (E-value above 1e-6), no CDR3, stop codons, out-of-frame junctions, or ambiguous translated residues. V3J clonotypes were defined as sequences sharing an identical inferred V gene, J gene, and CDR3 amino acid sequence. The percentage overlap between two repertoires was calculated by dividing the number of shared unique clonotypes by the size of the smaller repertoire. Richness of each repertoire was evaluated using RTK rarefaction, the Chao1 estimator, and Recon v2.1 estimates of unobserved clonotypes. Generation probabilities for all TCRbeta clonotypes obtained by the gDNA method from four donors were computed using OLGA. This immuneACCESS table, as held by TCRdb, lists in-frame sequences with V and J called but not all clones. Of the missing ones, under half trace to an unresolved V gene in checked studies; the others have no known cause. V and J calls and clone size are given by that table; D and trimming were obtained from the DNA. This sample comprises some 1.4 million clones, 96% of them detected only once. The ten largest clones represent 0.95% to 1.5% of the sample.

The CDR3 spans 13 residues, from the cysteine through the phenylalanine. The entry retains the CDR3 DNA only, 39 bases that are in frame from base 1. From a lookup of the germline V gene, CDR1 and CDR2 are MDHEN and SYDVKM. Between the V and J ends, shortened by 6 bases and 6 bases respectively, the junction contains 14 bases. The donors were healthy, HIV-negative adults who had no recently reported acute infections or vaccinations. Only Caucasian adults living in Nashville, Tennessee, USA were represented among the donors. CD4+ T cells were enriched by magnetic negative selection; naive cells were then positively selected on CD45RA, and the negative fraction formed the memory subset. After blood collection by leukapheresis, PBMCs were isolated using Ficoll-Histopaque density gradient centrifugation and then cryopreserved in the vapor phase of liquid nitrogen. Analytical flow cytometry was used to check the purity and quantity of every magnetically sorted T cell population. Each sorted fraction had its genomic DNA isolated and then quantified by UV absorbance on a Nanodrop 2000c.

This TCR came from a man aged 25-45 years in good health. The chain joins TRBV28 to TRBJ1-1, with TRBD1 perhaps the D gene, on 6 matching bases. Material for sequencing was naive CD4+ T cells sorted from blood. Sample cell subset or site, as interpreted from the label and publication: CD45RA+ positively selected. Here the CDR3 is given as CASSRGGEPEAFF. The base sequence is TGTGCCAGCAGCCGAGGGGGTGAACCTGAAGCTTTCTTT.